Included here is one T cell receptor beta chain sequence, with context. The antigen remains undetermined. CDR1 LNHDA and CDR2 SQIVND come from the germline V gene (reference sequence). Deletions cut 4 bases from V and 4 bases from J, with 7 bases between. CDR3 size: 13 residues. Sequencing used immunoSEQ multiplex PCR; TCRdb keeps in-frame clones, though not all of them. The top ten clones hold 0.95% to 1.5% of a sample with roughly 100,000 clones, roughly nine tenths of them seen once. These data come from a study of T cell responses to AZD1222 COVID-19 vaccine. The study, taken as a whole, reports: Donor demographics were predominantly white British with a female majority; clonal diversity may be underestimated.

This chain uses TRBV19 with TRBJ2-2; D remains unclear. The TCR comes from an adult in good health. Source: peripheral blood, taken on day 0 of AZD1222 vaccination. The DNA of the CDR3 is TGTGCCAGTAGTAGACTCACCACCGGGGAGCTGTTTTTT. Protein sequence: CASSRLTTGELFF.